These 17 T cell receptor beta chains originate from one sample sequenced in a study of blood T cell repertoires in COVID-19. Data came from immunoSEQ multiplex PCR; TCRdb stores just in-frame clones and leaves some out. The sample records about 200,000 clones, around nine tenths being singletons. The sequenced material came from peripheral blood. The receptors were gathered from a man in his sixties who had recovered from COVID-19.

A single count supports this clone. V usage is TRBV7-2 and J usage is TRBJ2-7; a possible D gene is TRBD1 (5 bases). This CDR3 has 15 amino acids. Trimming shortened V by 1 base and J by 3 bases, and 13 bases separated the two germline ends. Germline CDR1 is SGHTA and CDR2 is FQGNSA. This chain's CDR3 is CASSLGGQGNYEQYF. Written as DNA, the CDR3 is TGTGCCAGCAGCTTAGGTGGTCAGGGTAACTACGAGCAGTACTTC.

This chain joins TRBV5-1 and TRBJ2-1; D uncertain. Germline CDR1 reads SGHRS; CDR2 reads YFSETQ. V lost 0 bases and J lost 2, with 9 bases in between. The CDR3 extends over 15 amino acids. CDR3 DNA sequence: TGCGCCAGCAGCTTGGGGAGAGGCCCCTACAATGAGCAGTTCTTC. The encoded protein is CASSLGRGPYNEQFF.

The gene calls are TRBV4-1 and TRBJ2-5, with D tentatively TRBD1 (6 bases). The V gene's germline CDR1 is MGHRA and CDR2 YSYEKL. CDR3 length: 14 amino acids. Trimming shortened V by 3 bases and J by 1 base, and 9 bases separated the two germline ends. CDR3 sequence: CASSHRGGQETQYF. CDR3 in DNA: TGCGCCAGCAGCCATAGAGGGGGCCAAGAGACCCAGTACTTC.

V and J are TRBV24-1 and TRBJ2-3, with 7 nucleotides matching TRBD1. The CDR3 runs 13 residues. Per the germline V gene, CDR1 is KGHDR and CDR2 is SFDVKD. The V segment lost 2 bases and the J segment 11 bases; nucleotides outside the gene matches: 6. CDR3 sequence (DNA): TGTGCCACCAGTGATTCTGACAGGGAGAAGCAGTATTTT. This gives the protein CATSDSDREKQYF.

This clone has only one observation. The chain is built from TRBV27 and TRBJ2-7; 11 nucleotides line up with TRBD2. CDR1 is MNHEY, CDR2 SMNVEV, per germline (reference sequence). There are 16 residues in the CDR3. J gave up 2 bases and V 6 bases, and 9 bases lay outside the gene matches. In nucleotides, the CDR3 is TGTGCCAGCAGGGGAATGGGACTAGCGGAAACCTACGAGCAGTACTTC. Its protein is CASRGMGLAETYEQYF.

J is TRBJ1-6 and V is TRBV27; 8 nucleotides agree with TRBD1. The CDR3 extends over 15 amino acids. The germline V gene encodes CDR1 MNHEY and CDR2 SMNVEV (reference sequence). Trimming took 4 bases from V and 6 from J; bases not matched to a gene: 5. The CDR3 DNA follows: TGTGCCAGCAGTTGGACAGGGTTAAGTAATTCACCCCTCCACTTT. It specifies CASSWTGLSNSPLHF.

J is TRBJ1-1 and V is TRBV6-1; the D is unclear. The CDR3 sequence is 17 residues long. Germline lookup yields CDR1 MNHNS and CDR2 SASEGT. V shed 3 bases and J shed 4 bases, with 21 bases lying between them. CDR3 loop: CASSDGSGKDGVTEAFF. CDR3 nucleotides: TGTGCCAGCAGTGATGGGTCGGGTAAAGATGGTGTCACTGAAGCTTTCTTT.

The chain joins TRBV16 to TRBJ1-6, with D possibly TRBD1 on 5 matching bases. CDR1 and CDR2 (germline): KGHSY, FQNENV. The CDR3 spans 15 residues. Trimming left V 2 bases short and J 7 bases short, with 12 bases between. The DNA of the CDR3 is TGTGCCAGCAGCCAACAGACAGCGCTAAATTCACCCCTCCACTTT. It is translated as CASSQQTALNSPLHF.

This clone was observed once. The chain has TRBV7-3 and TRBJ1-2; 7 bases align to TRBD1. V shed 5 bases and J 4 bases; nucleotides not matched to a gene: 10. Per the germline V gene, CDR1 is SGHTA and CDR2 is FQGTGA. This CDR3 region has 15 residues. CDR3 loop: CASSPGQASGYGYTF. The CDR3 nucleotides read TGTGCCAGCAGCCCCGGACAGGCGTCCGGCTATGGCTACACCTTC.

The chain recombines TRBV7-6 with TRBJ2-7, with 9 positions matching TRBD1. The V gene's germline CDR1 is SGHVS and CDR2 FNYEAQ. The V segment lost 4 bases and the J segment 3 bases; nucleotides outside the gene matches: 7. This CDR3 is built from 15 residues. Here the CDR3 DNA reads TGTGCCAGCAGCTCCAGACAGGGGGTGTTCTACGAGCAGTACTTC. Its translation: CASSSRQGVFYEQYF.

This clone was detected a few times. The genes are TRBV11-2 and TRBJ2-2; 7 positions match TRBD2. CDR1 is SGHAT, CDR2 FQNNGV, per germline. This CDR3 has 15 amino acids. The V gene end was trimmed by 1 base and the J gene end by 6 bases; junction bases not matched to a gene: 5. The CDR3 region has the DNA TGTGCCAGCAGCTTAGTAGCGGGTGGAGCCGGGGAGCTGTTTTTT. It translates to CASSLVAGGAGELFF.

This clone was seen just once. The rearrangement uses TRBV10-3 and TRBJ1-5; D is perhaps TRBD1 (6 bases). The germline V and J ends were trimmed by 0 bases and 5 bases, with 8 bases remaining between them. CDR1 and CDR2 from the germline V gene are ENHRY and SYGVKD. The CDR3 runs to 14 residues. The CDR3 DNA sequence: TGTGCCATCAGTGAGTCTCCAGGGGATCAGCCCCAGCATTTT. Its translation: CAISESPGDQPQHF.

The chain is built from TRBV7-9 and TRBJ1-5; 9 nucleotides match TRBD1. The CDR3 is made up of 15 amino acids. Losses at the gene ends were 1 base for V and 3 bases for J; bases not matched to a gene: 1. Germline CDR1 SEHNR, CDR2 FQNEAQ (reference sequence). Here the CDR3 reads CASSLGDRVNQPQHF. CDR3 sequence (DNA): TGTGCCAGCAGCTTAGGGGACAGGGTCAATCAGCCCCAGCATTTT.

The chain joins TRBV4-1 to TRBJ2-2; TRBD2 aligns across 7 bases. J lost 6 bases, V lost 1 base, and 8 bases had no gene match. Germline V gene lookup returns CDR1 MGHRA and CDR2 YSYEKL. The CDR3 spans 16 residues. The CDR3 bases are TGCGCCAGCAGCCAAGCTCAGCTTAGCGGGTCCGGGGAGCTGTTTTTT. Encoded protein: CASSQAQLSGSGELFF.

This clone appeared a few times. The chain recombines TRBV30 with TRBJ1-1; TRBD1 matches at 7 bases. From germline, CDR1 is GTSNPN and CDR2 SVGIG (reference sequence). This CDR3 has 13 residues. V was pared by 1 base and J by 2 bases, with 1 base of the junction left unmatched. The CDR3 reads CAWSGDSNTEAFF. CDR3 nucleotides: TGTGCCTGGAGTGGGGACAGCAACACTGAAGCTTTCTTT. The variable domain in full, completed from reference TRBV30 and TRBJ1-1, reads SQTIHQWPATLVQPVGSPLSLECTVEGTSNPNLYWYRQAAGRGLQLLFYSVGIGQISSEVPQNLSASRPQDRQFILSSKKLLLSDSGFYLCAWSGDSNTEAFFGQGTRLTVV.

The chain combines TRBV5-1 with TRBJ1-6; 7 positions agree with TRBD1. Germline lookup yields CDR1 SGHRS and CDR2 YFSETQ. V shed 2 bases, J shed 5 bases, and the junction held 4 bases outside the gene matches. The CDR3 has 15 amino acids. Here the CDR3 reads CASSLRDRNNSPLHF. DNA of the CDR3: TGCGCCAGCAGCTTACGGGACAGAAATAATTCACCCCTCCACTTT.

The chain combines TRBV18 with TRBJ2-1; 7 nucleotides line up with TRBD1. Trimming cost V 5 bases and J 5 bases; bases outside gene matches: 9. Germline loops: CDR1 KGHSH, CDR2 LQKENI. This CDR3 spans 15 amino acids. The CDR3 loop is CASSKRTGEHNEQFF. The CDR3 DNA reads TGTGCCAGCTCAAAACGGACAGGAGAACACAATGAGCAGTTCTTC.